This T cell receptor (beta chain) was obtained from a study of T cell responses to AZD1222 COVID-19 vaccine. In regard to this clone: Its antigen is unidentified.

TCRdb's copy holds only in-frame clones and misses some; the assay was immunoSEQ multiplex PCR. Counted here are roughly 120,000 clones, more than 85% occurring once; the ten biggest clones make up about 2.7%. The CDR3 extends over 11 amino acids. Germline values: CDR1 DFQATT, CDR2 SNEGSKA (reference sequence). V was pared by 0 bases and J by 6 bases, with 3 bases between. Study conclusions and caveats: Spike as a whole was targeted by vaccine-associated CD4 TCRs, dominant at 160-218 and 743-854. Donors, mostly white British, included more females; clonal diversity was possibly underestimated.

Sequencing was performed on peripheral blood, taken on day 0 of AZD1222 vaccination. The receptor's source is an adult in good health. The J gene is TRBJ1-3, the V gene TRBV20-1; no clear D gene. This chain's CDR3 is CSAREPNTIYF. DNA for the CDR3: TGCAGTGCTAGAGAACCAAACACCATATATTTT.